This T cell receptor beta chain was sequenced during a study of shared clonotypes between healthy human individuals. General study points: Sharing across a few donors was seen in roughly 5% of naive CD4 clonotypes.

The CDR3 extends over 16 amino acids. Germline CDR1 SGDLS, CDR2 YYNGEE. Germline trimming cut 3 bases from V and 6 bases from J; bases unmatched to any gene: 8. About this clone: Its antigen is still unknown.

Free of recent acute infections or vaccinations, the donors were healthy HIV-negative adults. The study drew all its donors from Caucasian adults living in Nashville, Tennessee. Researchers ran the assay at a deep level. Profiling relied on immunoSEQ multiplex PCR, and the TCRdb table lists in-frame clones only, not all of them. The repertoire has 2 million to 2.5 million clones, just over 90% of them found once; the top ten carry 0.35% to 0.45%. Material for sequencing was naive CD4+ T cells from PBMCs. Subset meaning: CD45RA+ positively selected. V is TRBV9 and J is TRBJ1-4, with 10 bases aligning to TRBD1. The TCR originated in a man between 18 and 29 years old in good health. Some clones in this sample may be carry-over from other donors' samples. The CDR3 bases are TGTGCCAGCAGCGCAAGACCCGGGACAGGGGATGAAAAACTGTTTTTT. Amino acids: CASSARPGTGDEKLFF.